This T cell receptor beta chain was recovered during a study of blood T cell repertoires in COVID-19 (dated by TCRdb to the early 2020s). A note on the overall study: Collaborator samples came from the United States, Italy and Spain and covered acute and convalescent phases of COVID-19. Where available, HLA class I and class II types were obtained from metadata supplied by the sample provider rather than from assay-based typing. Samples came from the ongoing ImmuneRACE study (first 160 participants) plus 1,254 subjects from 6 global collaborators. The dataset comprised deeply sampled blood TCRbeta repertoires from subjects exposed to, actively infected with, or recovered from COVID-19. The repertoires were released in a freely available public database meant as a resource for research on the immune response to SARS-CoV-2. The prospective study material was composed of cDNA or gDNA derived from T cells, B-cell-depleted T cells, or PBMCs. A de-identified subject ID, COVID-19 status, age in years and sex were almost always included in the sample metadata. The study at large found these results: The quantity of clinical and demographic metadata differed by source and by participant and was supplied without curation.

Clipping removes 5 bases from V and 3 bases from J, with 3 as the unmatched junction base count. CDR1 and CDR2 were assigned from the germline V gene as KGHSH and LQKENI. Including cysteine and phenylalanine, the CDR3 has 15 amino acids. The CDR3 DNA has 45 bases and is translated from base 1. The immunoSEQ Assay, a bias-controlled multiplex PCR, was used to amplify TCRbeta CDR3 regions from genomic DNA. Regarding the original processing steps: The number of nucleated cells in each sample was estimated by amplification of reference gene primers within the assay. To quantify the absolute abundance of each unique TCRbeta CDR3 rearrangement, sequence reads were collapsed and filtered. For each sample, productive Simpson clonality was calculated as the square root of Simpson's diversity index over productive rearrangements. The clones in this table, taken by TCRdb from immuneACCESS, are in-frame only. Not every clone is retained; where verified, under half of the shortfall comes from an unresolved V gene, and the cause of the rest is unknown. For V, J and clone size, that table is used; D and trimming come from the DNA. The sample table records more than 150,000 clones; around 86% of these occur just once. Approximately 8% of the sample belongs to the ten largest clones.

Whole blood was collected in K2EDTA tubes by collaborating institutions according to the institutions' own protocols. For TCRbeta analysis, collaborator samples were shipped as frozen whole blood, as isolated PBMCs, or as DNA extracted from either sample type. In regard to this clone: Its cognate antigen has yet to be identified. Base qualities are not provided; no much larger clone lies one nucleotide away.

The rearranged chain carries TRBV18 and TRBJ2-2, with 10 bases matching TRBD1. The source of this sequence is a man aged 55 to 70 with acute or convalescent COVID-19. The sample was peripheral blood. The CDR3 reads CASSIGTGDTGELFF. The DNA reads TGTGCCAGCTCAATCGGGACAGGGGACACCGGGGAGCTGTTTTTT.